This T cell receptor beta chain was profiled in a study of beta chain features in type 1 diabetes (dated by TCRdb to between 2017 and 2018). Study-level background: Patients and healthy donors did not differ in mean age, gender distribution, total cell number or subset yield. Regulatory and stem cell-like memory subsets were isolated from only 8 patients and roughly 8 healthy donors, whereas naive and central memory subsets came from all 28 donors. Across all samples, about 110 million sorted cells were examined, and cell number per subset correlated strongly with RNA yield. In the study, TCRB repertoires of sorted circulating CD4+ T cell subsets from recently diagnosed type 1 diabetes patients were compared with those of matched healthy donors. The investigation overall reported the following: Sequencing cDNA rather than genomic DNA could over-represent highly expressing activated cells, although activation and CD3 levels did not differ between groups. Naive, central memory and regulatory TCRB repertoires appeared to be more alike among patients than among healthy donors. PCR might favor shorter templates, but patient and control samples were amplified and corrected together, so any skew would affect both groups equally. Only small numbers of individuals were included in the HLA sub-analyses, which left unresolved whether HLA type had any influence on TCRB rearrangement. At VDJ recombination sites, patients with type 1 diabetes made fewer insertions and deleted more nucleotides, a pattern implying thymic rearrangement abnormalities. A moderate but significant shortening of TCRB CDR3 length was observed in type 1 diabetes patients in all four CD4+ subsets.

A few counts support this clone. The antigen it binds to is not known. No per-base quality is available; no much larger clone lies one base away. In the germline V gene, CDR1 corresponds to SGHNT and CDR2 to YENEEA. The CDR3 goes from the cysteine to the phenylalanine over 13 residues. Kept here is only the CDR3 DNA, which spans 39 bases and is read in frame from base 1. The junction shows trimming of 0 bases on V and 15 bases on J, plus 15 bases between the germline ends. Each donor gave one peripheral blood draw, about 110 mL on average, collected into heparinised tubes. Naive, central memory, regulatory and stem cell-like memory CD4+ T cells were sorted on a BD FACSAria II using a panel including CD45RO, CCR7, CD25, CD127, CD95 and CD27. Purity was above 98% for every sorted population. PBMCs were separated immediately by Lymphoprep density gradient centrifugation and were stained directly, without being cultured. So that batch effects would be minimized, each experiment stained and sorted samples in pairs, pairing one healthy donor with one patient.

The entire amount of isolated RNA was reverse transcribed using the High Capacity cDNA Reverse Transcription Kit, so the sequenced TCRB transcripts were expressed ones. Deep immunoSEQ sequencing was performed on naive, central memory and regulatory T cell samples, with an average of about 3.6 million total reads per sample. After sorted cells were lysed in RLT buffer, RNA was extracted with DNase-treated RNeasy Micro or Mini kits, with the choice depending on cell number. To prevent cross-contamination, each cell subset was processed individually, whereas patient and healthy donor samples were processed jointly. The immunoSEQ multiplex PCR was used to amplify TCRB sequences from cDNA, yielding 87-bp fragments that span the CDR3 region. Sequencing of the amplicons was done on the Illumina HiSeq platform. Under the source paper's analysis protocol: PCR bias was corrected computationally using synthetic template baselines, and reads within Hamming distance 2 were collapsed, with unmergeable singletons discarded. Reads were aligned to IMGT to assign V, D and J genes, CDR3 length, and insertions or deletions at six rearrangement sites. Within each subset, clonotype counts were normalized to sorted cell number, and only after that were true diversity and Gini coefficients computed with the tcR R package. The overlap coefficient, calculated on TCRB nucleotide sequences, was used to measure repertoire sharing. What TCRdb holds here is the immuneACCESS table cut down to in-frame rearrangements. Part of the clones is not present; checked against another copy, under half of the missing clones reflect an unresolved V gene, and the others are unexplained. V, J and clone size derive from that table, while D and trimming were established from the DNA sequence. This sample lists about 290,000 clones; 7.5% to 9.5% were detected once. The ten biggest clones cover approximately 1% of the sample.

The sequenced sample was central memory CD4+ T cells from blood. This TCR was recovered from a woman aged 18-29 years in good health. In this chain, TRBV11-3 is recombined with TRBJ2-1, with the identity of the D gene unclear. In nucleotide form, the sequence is TGTGCCAGCAGCTTAGATCTCCCCAGTCGGACGTTCTTC. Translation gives CASSLDLPSRTFF.